This T cell receptor (beta chain) is drawn from a study of cytomegalovirus exposure and HLA in healthy donors. The CDR3 has 14 residues. Germline CDR1 and CDR2: LNHDA and SQIVND (reference sequence). J lost 7 bases, V lost 5 bases, and 9 bases had no gene match. Repertoires were generated with immunoSEQ multiplex PCR, while TCRdb's copy carries only in-frame clones and drops some. The sample contains about 150,000 clones, around 88% of which appear only once. This TCR was recovered from a man aged 18-30 years in good health and CMV-seropositive. The sample taken for sequencing was PBMCs. The chain couples TRBV19 to TRBJ1-1; 8 nucleotides agree with TRBD1. CDR3 sequence: CASSPTADRGEAFF. CDR3 nucleotides: TGTGCCAGTAGTCCCACGGCCGACAGGGGTGAAGCTTTCTTT.